The clone carrying this T cell receptor (beta chain) turned up a few times. Original methodology: Estimates of nucleated cell counts were drawn from the amplification of reference gene primers. Data came from immunoSEQ multiplex PCR; TCRdb stores just in-frame clones and leaves some out. That table gives V, J and clone size, and the DNA gave D and trimming. The table has hundreds of thousands of clones, about 87% seen once. The data are from a study of blood T cell repertoires in COVID-19. This study enrolled people aged roughly 18 to 89 from roughly 22 US geographic areas. Germline V gene sequence: CDR1 MDHEN, CDR2 SYDVKM. The CDR3 contains 15 residues. Trimming at V came to 5 bases and at J to 8 bases, leaving 11 bases not matched to a gene.

The material sequenced was PBMCs or T cells enriched from blood (not recorded which). The clonotype originates from a woman in her late teens or twenties who had recovered from COVID-19. The V call is TRBV28, the J call TRBJ1-2; TRBD1 matches 10 bases. The CDR3 DNA sequence: TGTGCCAGCAGTGCGAACGACAGGGGGCGGTGGGGCTACACCTTC. Its translation: CASSANDRGRWGYTF.